The TCR beta chain under discussion was sequenced for a study of OX40 agonist ivuxolimab in advanced cancers. About the research overall: Patients were treated with intravenous ivuxolimab, dosed at 0.01 to 10 mg/kg and infused every 2 weeks.

Profiled with immunoSEQ multiplex PCR; TCRdb holds only in-frame clones, not every one. The sample lists 15,000 to 20,000 clones, roughly four fifths seen once, with roughly 12% in the top ten. The CDR3 contains 13 residues. Looked up from germline, CDR1 is MNHNS and CDR2 is SASEGT. V was cut by 5 bases and J by 2 bases, with 10 bases left in between. The sequences come from CD4+ or CD8+ T cells sorted from blood, collected in a trial of the OX40 agonist ivuxolimab. The clonotype comes from an adult with an advanced solid tumor such as melanoma, head and neck, liver or kidney cancer. V usage is TRBV6-1 and J usage is TRBJ2-7; no clear D. As DNA, the CDR3 is TGTGCCAGCAGTTCGACACCAGCCTACGAGCAGTACTTC. The encoded protein is CASSSTPAYEQYF.